Included here is one T cell receptor (beta chain) sequence, with context. Its antigen is unknown. This sample is part of a study of cytomegalovirus exposure and HLA in healthy donors. Study outcomes and limitations: Most TCR sequences proved rare, with some public TCRs found in many donors. Presence/absence analysis assumed near-uniform sequencing depth across donors.

Looked up from germline, CDR1 is LNHDA and CDR2 is SQIVND (reference sequence). J lost 3 bases, V lost 7 bases, and 7 bases had no gene match. The CDR3 contains 14 residues. Vbeta (60) and Jbeta (13) primers were used in the PCR. Some clones are missing from TCRdb's copy, which holds only in-frame ones; the method was immunoSEQ multiplex PCR. The sample yields over 150,000 clones, roughly 77% seen once. Source material: PBMCs. This chain connects TRBV19 to TRBJ1-2, with 8 bases fitting TRBD1. The receptor comes from a man aged 45-60 years in good health and CMV-seropositive. In DNA, the CDR3 is TGTGCCAGTACCCCCCAGACAGGGGACTATGGCTACACCTTC. This sequence encodes CASTPQTGDYGYTF. Filled out from reference TRBV19 and TRBJ1-2, the complete variable domain reads DGGITQSPKYLFRKEGQNVTLSCEQNLNHDAMYWYRQDPGQGLRLIYYSQIVNDFQKGDIAEGYSVSREKKESFPLTVTSAQKNPTAFYLCASTPQTGDYGYTFGSGTRLTVV.